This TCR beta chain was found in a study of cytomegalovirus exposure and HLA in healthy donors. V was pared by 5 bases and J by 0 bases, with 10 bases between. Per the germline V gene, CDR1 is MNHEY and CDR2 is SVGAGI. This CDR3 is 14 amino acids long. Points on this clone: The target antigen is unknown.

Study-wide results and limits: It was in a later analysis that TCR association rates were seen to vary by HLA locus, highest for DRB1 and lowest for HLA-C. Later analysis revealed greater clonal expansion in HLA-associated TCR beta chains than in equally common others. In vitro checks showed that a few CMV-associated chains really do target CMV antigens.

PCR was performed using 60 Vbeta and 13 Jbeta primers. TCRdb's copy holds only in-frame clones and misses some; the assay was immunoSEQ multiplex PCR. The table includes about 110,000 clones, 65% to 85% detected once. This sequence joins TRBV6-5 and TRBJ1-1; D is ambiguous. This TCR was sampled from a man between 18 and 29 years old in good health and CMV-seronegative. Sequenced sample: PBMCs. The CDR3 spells CASSVGIMNTEAFF. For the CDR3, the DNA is TGTGCCAGCAGTGTTGGCATTATGAACACTGAAGCTTTCTTT.